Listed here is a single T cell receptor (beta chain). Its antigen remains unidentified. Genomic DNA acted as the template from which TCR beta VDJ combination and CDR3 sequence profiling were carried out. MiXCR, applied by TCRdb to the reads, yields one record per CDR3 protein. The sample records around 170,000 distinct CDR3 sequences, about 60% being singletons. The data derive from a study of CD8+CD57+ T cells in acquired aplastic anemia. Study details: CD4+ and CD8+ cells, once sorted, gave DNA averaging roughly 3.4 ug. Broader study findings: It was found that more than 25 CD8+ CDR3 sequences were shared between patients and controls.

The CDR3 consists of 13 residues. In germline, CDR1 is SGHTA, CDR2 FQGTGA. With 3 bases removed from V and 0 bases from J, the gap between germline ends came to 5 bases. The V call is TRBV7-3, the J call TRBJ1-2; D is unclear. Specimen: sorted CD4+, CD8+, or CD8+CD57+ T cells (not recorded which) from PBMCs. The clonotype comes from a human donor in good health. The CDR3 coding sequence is TGTGCCAGCAGCTTCAGTTCTAACTATGGCTACACCTTC. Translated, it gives CASSFSSNYGYTF.